The 4 T cell receptor beta chains listed next were all sequenced from one sample in a study of human T cells and chemical hapten exposure. Time point reported: pre-sensitization, week 0. The treatment denotes: therapeutic diphenylcyclopropenone sensitization with weekly scalp DPC. TCRdb re-called the RACE reads through MiXCR, storing one row per CDR3 protein. The sample lists 300,000 to 450,000 distinct CDR3 sequences; approximately 5% were seen once. The specimen comprised whole blood, sampled in connection with sensitization to the hapten diphenylcyclopropenone (DPC). These receptor sequences come from a woman in her fifties or sixties with alopecia areata. Some clones in this sample may be carry-over from other donors' samples.

This clonotype was counted at least ten times. V is TRBV9 and J is TRBJ2-7; tentative D call: TRBD1 (7 bases). This CDR3 is 13 amino acids long. CDR1 SGDLS and CDR2 YYNGEE come from the germline V gene. Trimming left V 4 bases short and J 7 bases short, with 15 bases between. The CDR3 nucleotides are TGTGCCAGCAGCTCAACTCAGGGGGGTGAGCAGTACTTC. As protein: CASSSTQGGEQYF.

This clonotype was counted ten times or more. The chain carries TRBV29-1 and TRBJ1-2, with D possibly being TRBD1 (6 bases). The germline gives CDR1 SQVTM, CDR2 ANQGSEA. The CDR3 sequence is 12 residues long. CDR3 residues: CSYREGAYGYTF. The CDR3 DNA follows: TGCAGTTACAGGGAAGGGGCCTATGGCTACACCTTC.

This clonotype was counted many times. The chain combines TRBV11-2 with TRBJ2-5; 9 nucleotides line up with TRBD2. The CDR3 sequence is 15 residues long. V lost 4 bases, J lost 6 bases, and 9 bases stayed unmatched. Germline lookup yields CDR1 SGHAT and CDR2 FQNNGV. CDR3 in amino acids: CASSYGSGRGKTQYF. The CDR3 DNA sequence: TGTGCCAGCAGCTACGGTAGCGGGAGAGGAAAGACCCAGTACTTC.

In its sample, this clonotype was seen many times. The rearrangement joins TRBV20-1 to TRBJ2-3, with D possibly matching TRBD2 (5 bases). V shed 0 bases and J shed 2 bases, with 9 bases lying between them. The CDR3 extends over 14 amino acids. Germline V gives CDR1 DFQATT, CDR2 SNEGSKA (reference sequence). CDR3 protein: CSARDGDHTDTQYF. CDR3 in DNA: TGCAGTGCTAGAGACGGGGATCACACAGATACGCAGTATTTT.